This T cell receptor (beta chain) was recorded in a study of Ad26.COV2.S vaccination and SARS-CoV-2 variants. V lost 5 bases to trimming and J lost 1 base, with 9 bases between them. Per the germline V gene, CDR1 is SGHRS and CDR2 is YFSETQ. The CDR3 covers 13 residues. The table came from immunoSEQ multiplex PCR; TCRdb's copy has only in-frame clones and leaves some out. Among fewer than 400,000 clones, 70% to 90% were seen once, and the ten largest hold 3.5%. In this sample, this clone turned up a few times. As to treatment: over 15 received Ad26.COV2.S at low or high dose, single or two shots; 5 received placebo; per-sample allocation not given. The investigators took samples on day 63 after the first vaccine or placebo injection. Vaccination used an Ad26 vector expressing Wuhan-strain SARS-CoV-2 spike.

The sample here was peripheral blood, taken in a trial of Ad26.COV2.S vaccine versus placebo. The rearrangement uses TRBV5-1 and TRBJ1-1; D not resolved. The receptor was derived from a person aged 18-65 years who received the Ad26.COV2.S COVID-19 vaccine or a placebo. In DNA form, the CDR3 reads TGCGCCAGCAGAGCGGCGGGGAACACTGAAGCTTTCTTT. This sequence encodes CASRAAGNTEAFF.